This TCR beta chain came from a study of T cell changes during pregnancy in multiple sclerosis. This CDR3 is built from 16 residues. Germline V CDR1 and CDR2: SGDLS, YYNGEE. The ends were cut back, 3 bases at V and 4 bases at J, with 17 bases in the middle. Measured with immunoSEQ multiplex PCR; TCRdb has only the in-frame clones, and not every one. The sample comprises tens of thousands of clones, 70% to 90% of which are singletons, and about 1.8% rests with the top ten. V is TRBV9 and J is TRBJ2-1; possibly TRBD2 for D (5 bases). The receptor was derived from a female donor with multiple sclerosis, enrolled in a pregnancy study. Sample: peripheral blood, taken in the first trimester of pregnancy. Here the CDR3 reads CASSALTPRGYNEQFF. CDR3 nucleotides: TGTGCCAGCAGCGCACTGACCCCACGAGGGTACAATGAGCAGTTCTTC.